These 7 T cell receptor beta chains were all obtained from the same sample, sequenced in a study of beta chain features in type 1 diabetes. Study-level results: Shorter TCRB CDR3s, moderately but significantly so, marked every one of the four CD4+ subsets in Type 1 diabetes patients.

Expressed TCRB transcripts got sequenced, as all isolated RNA was reverse transcribed. The repertoire was sequenced with immunoSEQ multiplex PCR; TCRdb's copy has only in-frame clones and lacks some. The table shows approximately 360,000 clones, with 10% to 15% occurring only once. No antigen has been identified for these receptors. Sequencing was done on a sample of naive CD4+ T cells from blood. All receptors come from a woman younger than 35 with type 1 diabetes.

The chain is built from TRBV23-1 and TRBJ1-2; D is ambiguous. TRBV23-1 is an ORF, and what it does is uncertain. The CDR3 is 14 amino acids. Trimming left V 2 bases short and J 4 bases short, with 11 bases between. In DNA, the CDR3 is TGCGCCAGCAGTCAACCCGGAACAGTCTATGGCTACACCTTC. Amino acid sequence: CASSQPGTVYGYTF.

This chain joins TRBV9 and TRBJ2-1; 14 bases are shared with TRBD2. Looked up from germline, CDR1 is SGDLS and CDR2 is YYNGEE. CDR3 size: 17 residues. V was pared by 3 bases and J by 4 bases, with 6 bases of the junction left unmatched. The CDR3 is CASSAHRLAGGYNEQFF. The CDR3 DNA reads TGTGCCAGCAGCGCCCATCGACTAGCGGGGGGGTACAATGAGCAGTTCTTC.

This clone has only one observation. The V call is TRBV6-5, the J call TRBJ1-5; D unclear. This CDR3 region has 11 residues. The germline V gene has CDR1 MNHEY and CDR2 SVGAGI. Trimming removed 6 bases at V and 5 bases at J, with 5 bases between. In DNA form, the CDR3 reads TGTGCCAGCAGCGAGGATCAGCCCCAGCATTTT. This codes for CASSEDQPQHF.

This chain joins TRBV20-1 and TRBJ2-7; D might be TRBD1 (5 bases). V lost 7 bases to trimming and J lost 6 bases, with 13 bases between them. The length of the CDR3 is 11 residues. Germline CDR1 reads DFQATT; CDR2 reads SNEGSKA (reference sequence). CDR3 region: CSVGRVGEQYF. DNA for the CDR3: TGCAGTGTGGGCAGGGTTGGCGAGCAGTACTTC.

The chain combines TRBV7-9 with TRBJ2-7, with D possibly TRBD2 on 5 matching bases. This CDR3 contains 17 residues. Deletions cut 2 bases from V and 1 base from J, with 18 bases between. Germline CDR1 is SEHNR and CDR2 is FQNEAQ (reference sequence). The CDR3 nucleotides are TGTGCCAGCAGCTTACCCGGATTGGGTCGAGGGTCCTACGAGCAGTACTTC. Translation gives CASSLPGLGRGSYEQYF. Together with reference TRBV7-9 and TRBJ2-7, the CDR3 gives the full variable domain: DTGVSQNPRHKITKRGQNVTFRCDPISEHNRLYWYRQTLGQGPEFLTYFQNEAQLEKSRLLSDRFSAERPKGSFSTLEIQRTEQGDSAMYLCASSLPGLGRGSYEQYFGPGTRLTVT.

This clone was observed a few times. The chain carries TRBV15 and TRBJ2-3, with D possibly being TRBD1 (5 bases). V was cut by 3 bases and J by 4 bases, with 8 bases left in between. CDR1 and CDR2 from the germline V gene are LNHNV and YYDKDF (reference sequence). The CDR3 is 13 residues long. CDR3 sequence reads: CATSRDIADTQYF. The DNA for the CDR3 is TGTGCCACCAGCAGGGACATTGCAGATACGCAGTATTTT.

This clone was found a few times. V and J are TRBV19 and TRBJ1-5; 7 bases are a match to TRBD1. Germline V gene sequence: CDR1 LNHDA, CDR2 SQIVND (reference sequence). CDR3 length equals 13 residues. V lost 10 bases, J lost 11 bases, and 14 bases stayed unmatched. CDR3 sequence (DNA): TGTGCCACCGCCCGACAGGGCCGTTTGGCCCAGCATTTT. As protein: CATARQGRLAQHF.